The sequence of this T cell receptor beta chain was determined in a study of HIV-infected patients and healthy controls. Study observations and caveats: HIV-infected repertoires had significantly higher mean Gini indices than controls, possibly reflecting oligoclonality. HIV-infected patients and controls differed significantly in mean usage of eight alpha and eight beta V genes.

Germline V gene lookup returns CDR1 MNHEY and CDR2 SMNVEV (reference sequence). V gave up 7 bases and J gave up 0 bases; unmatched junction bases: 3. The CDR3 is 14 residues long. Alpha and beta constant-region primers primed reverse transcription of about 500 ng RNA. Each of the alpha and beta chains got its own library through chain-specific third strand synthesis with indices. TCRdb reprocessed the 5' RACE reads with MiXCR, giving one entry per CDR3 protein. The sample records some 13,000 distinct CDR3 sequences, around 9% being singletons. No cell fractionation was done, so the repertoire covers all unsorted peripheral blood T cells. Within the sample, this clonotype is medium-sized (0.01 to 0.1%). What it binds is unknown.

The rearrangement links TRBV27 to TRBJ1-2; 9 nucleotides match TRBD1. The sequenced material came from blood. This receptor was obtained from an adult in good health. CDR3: CASKRDRANYGYTF. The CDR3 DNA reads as TGTGCCAGCAAGAGGGACAGGGCTAACTATGGCTACACCTTC.